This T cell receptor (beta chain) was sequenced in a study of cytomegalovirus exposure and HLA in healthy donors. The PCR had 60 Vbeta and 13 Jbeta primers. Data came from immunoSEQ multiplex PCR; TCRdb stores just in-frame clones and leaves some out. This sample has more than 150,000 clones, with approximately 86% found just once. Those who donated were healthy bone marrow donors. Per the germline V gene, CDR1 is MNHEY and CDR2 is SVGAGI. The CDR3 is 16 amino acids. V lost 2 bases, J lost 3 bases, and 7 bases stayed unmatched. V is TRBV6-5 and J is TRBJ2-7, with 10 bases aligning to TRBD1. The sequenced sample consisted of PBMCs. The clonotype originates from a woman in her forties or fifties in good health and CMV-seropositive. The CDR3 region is CASSYGGQGRIYEQYF. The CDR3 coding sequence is TGTGCCAGCAGTTACGGGGGACAGGGGAGAATCTACGAGCAGTACTTC.